The 19 T cell receptor beta chains below were found in one sample sequenced in a study of blood T cell repertoires in COVID-19. TCRdb keeps only in-frame clones here, not all; method: immunoSEQ multiplex PCR. The sample records some 70,000 clones, approximately 88% being singletons. Input material: peripheral blood. These receptor sequences come from a woman aged 70-85 years with acute or convalescent COVID-19.

This clone was recorded once. This sequence joins TRBV3-1 (or the pseudogene TRBV3-2) and TRBJ2-1; tentative D call: TRBD1 (5 bases). Trimming left V 4 bases short and J 10 bases short, with 17 bases between. The germline gives CDR1 LGHDT, CDR2 YNNKEL (reference sequence). The length of the CDR3 is 14 residues. The CDR3 DNA is TGTGCCAGCAGCCTCCTTGCCAGGGAAGAGGAGCAGTTCTTC. Amino acids: CASSLLAREEEQFF.

In regard to this clone: A much larger clone is a single base away; this may be a read error. V gene TRBV7-9 combines with J gene TRBJ1-1, with 7 bases matching TRBD1. The CDR3 covers 14 residues. V lost 2 bases to trimming and J lost 1 base; unmatched junction nucleotides: 1. In germline, CDR1 is SEHNR, CDR2 FQNEAQ (reference sequence). In DNA, the CDR3 is TGTGCCAGCAGCTTATGGACAGGGAACACTGAAGCTTTCTTT. Residues: CASSLWTGNTEAFF.

V usage is TRBV28 and J usage is TRBJ1-2, with TRBD1 matching 7 bases. The trim removed 7 bases at V and 8 bases at J, leaving 19 bases unmatched. In germline, CDR1 is MDHEN, CDR2 SYDVKM. The CDR3 spans 16 residues. CDR3: CASMDPSRQGLRGYTF. Written as DNA, the CDR3 is TGTGCCAGCATGGACCCTTCGAGACAGGGTCTGAGGGGCTACACCTTC.

The chain is built from TRBV15 and TRBJ1-6; D unresolved. The germline gives CDR1 LNHNV, CDR2 YYDKDF (reference sequence). The CDR3 is 14 amino acids. Trimming cost V 1 base and J 7 bases, with 8 bases left between them. CDR3 in DNA: TGTGCCACCAGCAGAGTCCTGGAGAATTCACCCCTCCACTTT. It specifies CATSRVLENSPLHF. Supplemented by reference TRBV15 and TRBJ1-6, the full variable domain reads DAMVIQNPRYQVTQFGKPVTLSCSQTLNHNVMYWYQQKSSQAPKLLFHYYDKDFNNEADTPDNFQSRRPNTSFCFLDIRSPGLGDTAMYLCATSRVLENSPLHFGNGTRLTVT.

J is TRBJ1-5 and V is TRBV6-5; TRBD1 matches at 8 bases. Germline CDR1 is MNHEY and CDR2 is SVGAGI. There are 15 residues in the CDR3. V lost 6 bases to trimming and J lost 3 bases; unmatched junction nucleotides: 7. CDR3: CASRNSGQVNQPQHF. The CDR3 DNA follows: TGTGCCAGCAGAAACTCGGGACAGGTCAATCAGCCCCAGCATTTT.

The gene calls are TRBV5-1 and TRBJ2-4; 11 nucleotides line up with TRBD1. This CDR3 comprises 14 residues. Germline V gene lookup returns CDR1 SGHRS and CDR2 YFSETQ. Trimming removed 4 bases from V and 7 bases from J; junction bases left unmatched: 4. The chain's CDR3 is CASSPGTGGNIQYF. CDR3 sequence (DNA): TGCGCCAGCAGCCCGGGGACAGGGGGTAACATTCAGTACTTC.

The chain carries TRBV6-5 and TRBJ1-1; the match to TRBD1 covers 10 bases. Germline V gene lookup returns CDR1 MNHEY and CDR2 SVGAGI. CDR3 length equals 14 residues. J was trimmed by 1 base and V by 10 bases; bases with no gene match: 6. Written as DNA, the CDR3 is TGTGCCACCCACCGGGACAGGGGGAACACTGAAGCTTTCTTT. This encodes CATHRDRGNTEAFF.

The CDR3 loop is CASSPSQGANTEAFF. DNA of the CDR3: TGTGCCAGCTCACCATCACAGGGCGCGAACACTGAAGCTTTCTTT. The V and J genes are TRBV18 and TRBJ1-1, with D maybe TRBD1 (6 bases). The ends were cut back, 2 bases at V and 1 base at J, with 11 bases in the middle. Germline values: CDR1 KGHSH, CDR2 LQKENI. There are 15 residues in the CDR3.

The chain joins TRBV5-6 to TRBJ2-3; TRBD1 might be the D (5 bases). The V and J ends lost 0 bases and 5 bases respectively, with 13 bases between them. Germline V gives CDR1 SGHDT, CDR2 YYEEEE. CDR3 length equals 15 residues. CDR3 residues: CASSLEQDRLDTQYF. In DNA, the CDR3 is TGTGCCAGCAGCTTGGAACAGGACCGGCTAGATACGCAGTATTTT.

Here the CDR3 DNA reads TGTGCCAGCAGCTTTGGGACAGGGACCTACGAGCAGTACTTC. Translating it yields CASSFGTGTYEQYF. The chain is built from TRBV11-3 and TRBJ2-7; TRBD1 agrees at 9 bases. Unmatched junction bases numbered 2, after V lost 3 bases and J lost 2 bases. Germline CDR1 reads SGHNT; CDR2 reads YENEEA. This CDR3 spans 14 amino acids.

This chain links TRBV30 with TRBJ1-2; 10 nucleotides agree with TRBD1. V lost 0 bases to trimming and J lost 5 bases; unmatched junction nucleotides: 3. Germline CDR1 reads GTSNPN; CDR2 reads SVGIG (reference sequence). The CDR3 length is 14 residues. This chain's CDR3 is CAWSVRQGAYGYTF. The CDR3 nucleotides read TGTGCCTGGAGTGTACGACAGGGGGCTTATGGCTACACCTTC. Based on the CDR3 plus reference TRBV30 and TRBJ1-2, the full variable domain is SQTIHQWPATLVQPVGSPLSLECTVEGTSNPNLYWYRQAAGRGLQLLFYSVGIGQISSEVPQNLSASRPQDRQFILSSKKLLLSDSGFYLCAWSVRQGAYGYTFGSGTRLTVV.

In its sample, this clone was seen a few times. J is TRBJ1-1 and V is TRBV6-4; 12 bases fit TRBD1. Per the germline V gene, CDR1 is MRHNA and CDR2 is SNTAGT. V gave up 6 bases and J gave up 6 bases; unmatched junction bases: 8. The CDR3 is 15 residues long. The DNA of the CDR3 is TGTGCCAGCAGGGGTAAGGGACAGGGGGCATCTGAAGCTTTCTTT. Translating it yields CASRGKGQGASEAFF.

This rearrangement joins TRBV29-1 to TRBJ1-1; D remains unclear. Looked up from germline, CDR1 is SQVTM and CDR2 is ANQGSEA. V shed 7 bases and J shed 1 base, with 4 bases lying between them. The CDR3 is made up of 10 amino acids. CDR3 nucleotide sequence: TGCAGCGGACAGAACACTGAAGCTTTCTTT. Residues: CSGQNTEAFF. Using reference TRBV29-1 and TRBJ1-1 for the parts outside the CDR3, the full variable domain is SAVISQKPSRDICQRGTSLTIQCQVDSQVTMMFWYRQQPGQSLTLIATANQGSEATYESGFVIDKFPISRPNLTFSTLTVSNMSPEDSSIYLCSGQNTEAFFGQGTRLTVV.

The V gene is TRBV5-1, the J gene TRBJ2-7; 9 bases map to TRBD1. The CDR3 is 15 residues long. Trimming took 6 bases from V and 3 from J; bases not matched to a gene: 10. Germline-derived CDR1 and CDR2 are SGHRS and YFSETQ. The CDR3 sequence is CASTLGQGLNYEQYF. DNA for the CDR3: TGCGCCAGCACCCTAGGACAGGGGTTAAACTACGAGCAGTACTTC.

The chain links TRBV7-2 to TRBJ1-2; tentatively, D is TRBD1 (5 bases). The ends were cut back, 1 base at V and 7 bases at J, with 10 bases in the middle. This CDR3 comprises 13 residues. The germline V gene encodes CDR1 SGHTA and CDR2 FQGNSA. The CDR3 nucleotides are TGTGCCAGCAGCTTAGATCCACAGGCTGGCTACACCTTC. Amino acid sequence: CASSLDPQAGYTF.

V and J are TRBV6-5 and TRBJ1-4; 8 nucleotides match TRBD1. Germline CDR1 MNHEY, CDR2 SVGAGI. V shed 6 bases, J shed 4 bases, and the junction held 4 bases outside the gene matches. The CDR3 is 14 residues long. CDR3 DNA sequence: TGTGCCAGCAGGAGGACAGGGAATAATGAAAAACTGTTTTTT. It codes for CASRRTGNNEKLFF.

The chain uses TRBV28 and TRBJ1-4, with a weak D call TRBD1 (6 bases). Germline CDR1 and CDR2: MDHEN and SYDVKM. The CDR3 totals 11 residues. V was trimmed by 3 bases and J by 15 bases, leaving 11 bases between them. CDR3 in amino acids: CASSLGARVFF. Written as DNA, the CDR3 is TGTGCCAGCAGTTTGGGGGCGAGGGTGTTTTTT.

V and J are TRBV11-3 and TRBJ1-6; D perhaps matches TRBD1 (6 bases). The germline V gene has CDR1 SGHNT and CDR2 YENEEA. V dropped 6 bases and J dropped 7 bases, with 13 bases sitting between them. This CDR3 contains 14 residues. CDR3 residues: CASSQGMANSPLHF. The CDR3 nucleotides read TGTGCCAGCAGTCAGGGGATGGCAAATTCACCCCTCCACTTT.

The CDR3 spells CASSPTGGNTEAFF. The CDR3 bases are TGTGCCAGCAGCCCCACAGGGGGCAACACTGAAGCTTTCTTT. The J gene is TRBJ1-1, the V gene TRBV7-2; 9 bases are a match to TRBD1. The CDR3 runs 14 residues. Germline V gives CDR1 SGHTA, CDR2 FQGNSA. Unmatched junction bases numbered 3, after V lost 5 bases and J lost 2 bases.